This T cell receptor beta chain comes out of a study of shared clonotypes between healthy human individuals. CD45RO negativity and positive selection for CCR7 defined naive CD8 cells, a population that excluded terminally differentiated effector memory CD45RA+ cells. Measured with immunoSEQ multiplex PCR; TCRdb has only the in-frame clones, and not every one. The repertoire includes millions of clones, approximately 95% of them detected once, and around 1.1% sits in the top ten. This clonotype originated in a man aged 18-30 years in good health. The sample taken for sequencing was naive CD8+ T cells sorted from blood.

The CDR3, as DNA: TGTGCCAGCAGCACGAGTAGCGGGAAGACCTACGAGCAGTACTTC. Its protein product is CASSTSSGKTYEQYF. The chain joins TRBV13 to TRBJ2-7; 8 nucleotides match TRBD2. Germline CDR1 is PRHDT and CDR2 is FYEKMQ (reference sequence). V dropped 5 bases and J dropped 2; count of bases not matched to a gene: 8. This CDR3 has 15 residues. The full variable domain, its missing parts supplied by reference TRBV13 and TRBJ2-7, is AAGVIQSPRHLIKEKRETATLKCYPIPRHDTVYWYQQGPGQDPQFLISFYEKMQSDKGSIPDRFSAQQFSDYHSELNMSSLELGDSALYFCASSTSSGKTYEQYFGPGTRLTVT.